Presented here are 21 T cell receptor beta chains from one specimen sequenced in a study of shared clonotypes between healthy human individuals. Terminally differentiated effector memory CD45RA+ cells were left out of the naive CD8 fraction, which was CD45RO-negative and positively selected for CCR7. Here immunoSEQ multiplex PCR was the method, and the copy in TCRdb shows in-frame clones only, minus some. The data contain around 2.1 million clones, just over 90% of them singletons. The material sequenced was naive CD8+ T cells from PBMCs. The origin of the receptors is a man aged 18 to 35 in good health. Some clones in this sample may be carry-over from other donors' samples.

The V call is TRBV27, the J call TRBJ1-2; D is undetermined. V lost 3 bases to trimming and J lost 5 bases, with 16 bases between them. The CDR3 length is 15 residues. Germline assignment: CDR1 MNHEY and CDR2 SMNVEV (reference sequence). CDR3 DNA sequence: TGTGCCAGCAGTTTGCTCGGGGAGTTGGGGTATGGCTACACCTTC. Encoded protein: CASSLLGELGYGYTF.

The rearrangement uses TRBV11-3 and TRBJ2-2, with 7 bases aligning to TRBD2. With 1 base clipped from V and 6 bases from J, the junction kept 8 bases outside the gene matches. Germline CDR1 is SGHNT and CDR2 is YENEEA. CDR3 length: 16 residues. CDR3 region: CASSLGARELAGELFF. The CDR3 DNA sequence: TGTGCCAGCAGCTTAGGAGCGCGGGAGTTGGCCGGGGAGCTGTTTTTT.

V usage is TRBV7-2 and J usage is TRBJ2-2; weak D call: TRBD1 (6 bases). The CDR3 loop spans 14 amino acids. The germline gives CDR1 SGHTA, CDR2 FQGNSA. V lost 3 bases and J 4 bases, leaving 9 bases between the germline ends. The CDR3: CASSFTGPTGELFF. The CDR3 DNA reads TGTGCCAGCAGCTTTACAGGGCCCACCGGGGAGCTGTTTTTT.

This rearrangement joins TRBV4-1 to TRBJ1-3; D is unresolved. The V end lost 2 bases, the J end lost 3 bases, and 8 bases lay between the germline ends. The CDR3 sequence is 14 residues long. Looked up from germline, CDR1 is MGHRA and CDR2 is YSYEKL. DNA of the CDR3: TGCGCCAGCAGCCAACAGCTGATTGGAAACACCATATATTTT. It codes for CASSQQLIGNTIYF.

Turning to this clone: Other nucleotide sequences from this sample produce the same CDR3. The chain links TRBV6-1 to TRBJ1-5; a possible D gene is TRBD1 (5 bases). Germline loops: CDR1 MNHNS, CDR2 SASEGT. The CDR3 has 16 residues. V lost 2 bases and J 2 bases, leaving 13 bases between the germline ends. The CDR3 sequence: CASSEWGGEGNQPQHF. Written as DNA, the CDR3 is TGTGCCAGCAGTGAATGGGGGGGGGAAGGCAATCAGCCCCAGCATTTT.

This sequence joins TRBV10-3 and TRBJ2-3; possibly TRBD1 or TRBD2 for D (5 bases each). Germline V lookup: CDR1 ENHRY, CDR2 SYGVKD. Trimming removed 7 bases from V and 6 bases from J, with 17 bases in between. The CDR3 totals 14 residues. CDR3 nucleotides: TGTGCCATCACCGACATGGGACCTAAGGATACGCAGTATTTT. Translating it yields CAITDMGPKDTQYF.

CDR3 coding DNA: TGTGCCAGCAGCCTGGGACAGGGGCCTAACTACGAGCAGTACTTC. This codes for CASSLGQGPNYEQYF. The rearrangement uses TRBV7-9 and TRBJ2-7; TRBD1 agrees at 10 bases. With 5 bases clipped from V and 3 bases from J, the junction kept 7 bases outside the gene matches. The CDR3 spans 15 residues. From germline, CDR1 is SEHNR and CDR2 FQNEAQ (reference sequence). The full variable domain, rest sourced from reference TRBV7-9 and TRBJ2-7, is DTGVSQNPRHKITKRGQNVTFRCDPISEHNRLYWYRQTLGQGPEFLTYFQNEAQLEKSRLLSDRFSAERPKGSFSTLEIQRTEQGDSAMYLCASSLGQGPNYEQYFGPGTRLTVT.

J is TRBJ2-1 and V is TRBV4-3, with TRBD2 identical over 7 bases. The CDR3 sequence is 16 residues long. Germline V gene data show CDR1 as LGHNA and CDR2 as YSLEER. V was pared by 2 bases and J by 0 bases, with 4 bases of the junction left unmatched. The CDR3 nucleotides are TGCGCCAGCAGCCAAAAGGCTAGCGGCTCCTACAATGAGCAGTTCTTC. This codes for CASSQKASGSYNEQFF.

This clone was observed a few times. The chain combines TRBV12-5 with TRBJ1-1; possibly TRBD1 for D (6 bases). CDR1 is LGHNT, CDR2 FRNRAP, per germline. This CDR3 region has 17 residues. V was cut by 0 bases and J by 4 bases, with 18 bases left in between. CDR3 sequence (DNA): TGTGCTAGTGGTTTGGTCGGTCCGGCAGGGGCTCGCACTGAAGCTTTCTTT. Residues: CASGLVGPAGARTEAFF. Using reference TRBV12-5 and TRBJ1-1 for the parts outside the CDR3, the full variable domain is DARVTQTPRHKVTEMGQEVTMRCQPILGHNTVFWYRQTMMQGLELLAYFRNRAPLDDSGMPKDRFSAEMPDATLATLKIQPSEPRDSAVYFCASGLVGPAGARTEAFFGQGTRLTVV.

The chain employs TRBV5-4 and TRBJ2-5; TRBD2 matches 9 bases. The ends lost 5 bases at V and 5 bases at J; junction bases unmatched: 16. The CDR3 length is 17 residues. From germline, CDR1 is SGHNT and CDR2 YYREEE (reference sequence). CDR3 DNA: TGTGCCAGCAGGGGGGTCCCGGGACTAGCCGCCCCGGAGACCCAGTACTTC. Protein sequence: CASRGVPGLAAPETQYF.

The chain couples TRBV15 to TRBJ1-2, with D possibly TRBD1 on 5 matching bases. V lost 1 base and J 4 bases, leaving 10 bases between the germline ends. The CDR3 runs to 14 residues. The germline V gene encodes CDR1 LNHNV and CDR2 YYDKDF (reference sequence). The CDR3 DNA reads as TGTGCCACCAGCAGAGGACAGACTCTCTATGGCTACACCTTC. This translates into CATSRGQTLYGYTF.

J is TRBJ1-4 and V is TRBV7-9; D call uncertain. The CDR3 runs 15 residues. V lost 1 base and J lost 4, with 10 bases in between. Germline CDR1 reads SEHNR; CDR2 reads FQNEAQ (reference sequence). CDR3 sequence reads: CASSLGPGGNEKLFF. CDR3 nucleotide sequence: TGTGCCAGCAGCTTAGGTCCAGGTGGTAATGAAAAACTGTTTTTT.

V is TRBV27 and J is TRBJ2-1; D might be TRBD2 (5 bases). CDR3 length: 13 amino acids. Looked up from germline, CDR1 is MNHEY and CDR2 is SMNVEV (reference sequence). Between the trimmed V and J ends, which lost 8 bases and 6 bases, there was a span of 14 bases. The CDR3 protein is CASAPPRGNEQFF. CDR3 coding DNA: TGTGCCAGCGCCCCCCCCCGGGGCAATGAGCAGTTCTTC.

The chain has TRBV25-1 and TRBJ1-3; no clear D gene. The CDR3 is made up of 12 amino acids. Trimming took off 3 bases at V and 8 bases at J, with 8 bases between the two ends. Germline V lookup: CDR1 MGHDK, CDR2 SYGVNS. The CDR3 DNA follows: TGTGCCAGCAGTGATGCCCCAGACACCATATATTTT. Amino acid sequence: CASSDAPDTIYF. The entire variable domain, with the rest obtained from reference TRBV25-1 and TRBJ1-3, is as follows: EADIYQTPRYLVIGTGKKITLECSQTMGHDKMYWYQQDPGMELHLIHYSYGVNSTEKGDLSSESTVSRIRTEHFPLTLESARPSHTSQYLCASSDAPDTIYFGEGSWLTVV.

The genes are TRBV5-4 and TRBJ1-4; perhaps TRBD1 as D (5 bases). The CDR3 sequence is 18 residues long. CDR1 is SGHNT, CDR2 YYREEE, per germline (reference sequence). Between the trimmed V and J ends, which lost 0 bases and 2 bases, there was a span of 17 bases. The CDR3, as DNA: TGTGCCAGCAGCTTGGTGGTGTTTGGGGACGGGACTAATGAAAAACTGTTTTTT. Protein: CASSLVVFGDGTNEKLFF. Combining the CDR3 with reference TRBV5-4 and TRBJ1-4 gives the whole variable domain ETGVTQSPTHLIKTRGQQVTLRCSSQSGHNTVSWYQQALGQGPQFIFQYYREEENGRGNFPPRFSGLQFPNYSSELNVNALELDDSALYLCASSLVVFGDGTNEKLFFGSGTQLSVL.

The chain combines TRBV6-5 with TRBJ2-2; possibly TRBD1 for D (6 bases). Trimming removed 6 bases at V and 0 bases at J, with 11 bases between. Germline CDR1 reads MNHEY; CDR2 reads SVGAGI. This CDR3 has 15 amino acids. This CDR3 is CASRAGTTNTGELFF. DNA for the CDR3: TGTGCCAGCAGGGCCGGGACAACGAACACCGGGGAGCTGTTTTTT.

This chain links TRBV7-9 with TRBJ2-2; D is unresolved. Trimming left V 1 base short and J 3 bases short, with 9 bases between. This CDR3 has 15 residues. Germline V CDR1 and CDR2: SEHNR, FQNEAQ (reference sequence). The CDR3 bases are TGTGCCAGCAGCTTAGTCTCGACCCACACCGGGGAGCTGTTTTTT. Amino acids: CASSLVSTHTGELFF.

This clone is a singleton in its sample. Additional DNA sequences in this sample encode the identical CDR3. The V and J genes are TRBV7-9 and TRBJ2-1; possible D gene TRBD1, 5 bases. The germline gives CDR1 SEHNR, CDR2 FQNEAQ (reference sequence). This CDR3 is built from 13 residues. The V end lost 0 bases, the J end lost 8 bases, and 8 bases lay between the germline ends. DNA for the CDR3: TGTGCCAGCAGCTTAGCAGGCAGGGATGAGCAGTTCTTC. Translated, it gives CASSLAGRDEQFF.

The CDR3 reads CASSPQRNTEAFF. The CDR3 nucleotides read TGTGCCAGCAGTCCGCAGAGGAACACTGAAGCTTTCTTT. The J gene is TRBJ1-1, the V gene TRBV6-6; D call uncertain. The V and J ends lost 5 bases and 1 base respectively, with 8 bases between them. Germline CDR1 reads MNHNY; CDR2 reads SVGAGI (reference sequence). This CDR3 comprises 13 residues.

To note about this clone: The same CDR3 can be traced to other DNA sequences in this sample. V is TRBV19 and J is TRBJ2-1, with TRBD1 matching over 8 bases. Germline CDR1 reads LNHDA; CDR2 reads SQIVND (reference sequence). J gave up 6 bases and V 3 bases, and 7 bases lay outside the gene matches. The CDR3 is 15 residues long. CDR3 residues: CASSIGRGPGNEQFF. CDR3 nucleotide sequence: TGTGCCAGTAGTATTGGCAGGGGGCCCGGCAATGAGCAGTTCTTC.

V gene TRBV29-1 combines with J gene TRBJ2-5, with 8 nucleotides matching TRBD1. The J call may be mistaken, given a closer DNA end match to TRBJ2-7. This CDR3 is built from 19 residues. From germline, CDR1 is SQVTM and CDR2 ANQGSEA. For the CDR3, the DNA is TGCAGCGTTATTACCCGACAGCCCTCACAGGGGGAAGATTGGAACGAGCAGTACTTC. Translating it yields CSVITRQPSQGEDWNEQYF.